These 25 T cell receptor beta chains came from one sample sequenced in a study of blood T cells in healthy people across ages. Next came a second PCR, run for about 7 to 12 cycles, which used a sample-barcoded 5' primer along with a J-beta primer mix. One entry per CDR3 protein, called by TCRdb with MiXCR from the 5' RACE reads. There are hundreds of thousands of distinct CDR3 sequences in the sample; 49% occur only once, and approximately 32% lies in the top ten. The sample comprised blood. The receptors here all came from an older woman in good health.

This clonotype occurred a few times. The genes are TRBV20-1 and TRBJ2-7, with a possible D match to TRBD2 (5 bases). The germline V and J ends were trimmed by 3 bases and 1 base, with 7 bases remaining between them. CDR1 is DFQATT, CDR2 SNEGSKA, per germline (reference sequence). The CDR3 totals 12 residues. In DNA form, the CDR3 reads TGCAGTGCTAGCGGGAAATCCTACGAGCAGTACTTC. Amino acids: CSASGKSYEQYF.

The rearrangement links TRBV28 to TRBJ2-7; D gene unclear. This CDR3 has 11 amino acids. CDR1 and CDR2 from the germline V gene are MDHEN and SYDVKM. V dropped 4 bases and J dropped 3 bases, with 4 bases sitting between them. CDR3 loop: CASSCCYEQYF. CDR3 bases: TGTGCCAGCAGTTGCTGCTACGAGCAGTACTTC.

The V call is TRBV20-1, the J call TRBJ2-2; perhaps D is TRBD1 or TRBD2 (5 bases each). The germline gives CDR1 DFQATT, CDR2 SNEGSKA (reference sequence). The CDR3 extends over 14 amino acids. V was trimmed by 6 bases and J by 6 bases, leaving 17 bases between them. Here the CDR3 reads CSATAGSFAGELFF. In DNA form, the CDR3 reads TGCAGTGCCACGGCAGGGAGTTTTGCCGGGGAGCTGTTTTTT.

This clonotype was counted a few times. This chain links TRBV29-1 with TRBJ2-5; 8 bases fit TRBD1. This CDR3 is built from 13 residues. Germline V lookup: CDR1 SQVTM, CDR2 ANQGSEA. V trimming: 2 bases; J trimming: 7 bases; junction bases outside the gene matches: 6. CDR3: CSVEWTGKGTQYF. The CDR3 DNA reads TGCAGCGTTGAATGGACAGGGAAAGGGACCCAGTACTTC.

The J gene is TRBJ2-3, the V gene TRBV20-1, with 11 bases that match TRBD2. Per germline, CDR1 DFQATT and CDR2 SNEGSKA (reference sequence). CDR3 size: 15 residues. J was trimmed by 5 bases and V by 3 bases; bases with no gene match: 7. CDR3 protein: CSARVAGGPGDTQYF. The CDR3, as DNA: TGCAGTGCTAGGGTAGCGGGAGGGCCGGGAGATACGCAGTATTTT.

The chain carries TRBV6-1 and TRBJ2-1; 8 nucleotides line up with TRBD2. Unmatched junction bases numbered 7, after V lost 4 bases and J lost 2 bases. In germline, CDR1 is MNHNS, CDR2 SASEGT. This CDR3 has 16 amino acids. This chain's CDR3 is CASSVAAGVAYNEQFF. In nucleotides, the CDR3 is TGTGCCAGCAGTGTAGCAGCGGGAGTGGCCTACAATGAGCAGTTCTTC.

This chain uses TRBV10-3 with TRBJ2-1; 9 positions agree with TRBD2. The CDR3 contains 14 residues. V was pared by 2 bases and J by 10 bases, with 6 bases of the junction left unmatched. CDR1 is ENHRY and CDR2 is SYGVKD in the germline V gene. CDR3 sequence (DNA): TGTGCCATCAGTGAGAGGTCTAGCGGGAAAGAGCAGTTCTTC. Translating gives CAISERSSGKEQFF.

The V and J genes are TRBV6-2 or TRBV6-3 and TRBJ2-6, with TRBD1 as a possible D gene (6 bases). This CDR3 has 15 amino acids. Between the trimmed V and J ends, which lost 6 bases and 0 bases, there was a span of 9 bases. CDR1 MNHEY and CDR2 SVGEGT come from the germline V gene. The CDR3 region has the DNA TGTGCCAGCAGGGACAGTCACTCTGGGGCCAACGTCCTGACTTTC. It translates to CASRDSHSGANVLTF.

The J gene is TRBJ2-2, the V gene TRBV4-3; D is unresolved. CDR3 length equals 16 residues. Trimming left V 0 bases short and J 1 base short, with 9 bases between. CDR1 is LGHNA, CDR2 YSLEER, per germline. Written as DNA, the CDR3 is TGCGCCAGCAGCCAAGATGAACAGAGGAACACCGGGGAGCTGTTTTTT. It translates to CASSQDEQRNTGELFF.

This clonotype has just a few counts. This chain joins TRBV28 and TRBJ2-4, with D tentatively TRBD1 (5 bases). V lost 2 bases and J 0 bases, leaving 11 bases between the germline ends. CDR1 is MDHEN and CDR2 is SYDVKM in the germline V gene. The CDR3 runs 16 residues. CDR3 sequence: CASSLADTLAKNIQYF. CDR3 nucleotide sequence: TGTGCCAGCAGTTTAGCGGACACCCTAGCCAAAAACATTCAGTACTTC.

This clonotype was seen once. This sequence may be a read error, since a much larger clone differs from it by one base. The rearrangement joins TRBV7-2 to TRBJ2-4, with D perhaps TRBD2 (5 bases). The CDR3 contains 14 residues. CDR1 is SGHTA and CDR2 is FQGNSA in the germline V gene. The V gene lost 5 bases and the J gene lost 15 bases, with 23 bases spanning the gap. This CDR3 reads CASSAGMADRRVYF. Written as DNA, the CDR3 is TGTGCCAGCAGCGCCGGGATGGCTGATCGACGAGTGTACTTC.

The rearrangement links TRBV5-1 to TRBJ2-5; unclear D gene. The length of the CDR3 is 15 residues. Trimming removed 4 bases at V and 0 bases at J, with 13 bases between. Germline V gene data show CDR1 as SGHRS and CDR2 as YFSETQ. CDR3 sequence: CASSLTPGYQETQYF. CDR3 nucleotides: TGCGCCAGCAGCCTAACACCCGGGTACCAAGAGACCCAGTACTTC.

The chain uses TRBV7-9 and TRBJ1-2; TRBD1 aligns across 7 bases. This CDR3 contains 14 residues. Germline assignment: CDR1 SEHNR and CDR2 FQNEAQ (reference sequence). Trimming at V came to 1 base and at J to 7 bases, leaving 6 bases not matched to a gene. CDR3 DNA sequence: TGTGCCAGCAGCTTAGGAGGGGGCCCCGGTGGCTACACCTTC. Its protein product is CASSLGGGPGGYTF.

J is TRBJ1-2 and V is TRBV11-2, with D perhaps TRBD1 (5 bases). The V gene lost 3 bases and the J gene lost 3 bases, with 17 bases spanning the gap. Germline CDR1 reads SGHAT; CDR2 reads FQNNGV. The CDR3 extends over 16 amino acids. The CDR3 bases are TGTGCCAGCAGCTTTATCGGAGCTGGGGGTGACTATGGCTACACCTTC. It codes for CASSFIGAGGDYGYTF.

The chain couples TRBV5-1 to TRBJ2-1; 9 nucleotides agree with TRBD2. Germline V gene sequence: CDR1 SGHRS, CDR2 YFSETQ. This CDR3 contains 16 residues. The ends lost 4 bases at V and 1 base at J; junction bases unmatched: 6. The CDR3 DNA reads TGCGCCAGCAGCCTTAGCGGGAGTCGATCCTACAATGAGCAGTTCTTC. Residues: CASSLSGSRSYNEQFF.

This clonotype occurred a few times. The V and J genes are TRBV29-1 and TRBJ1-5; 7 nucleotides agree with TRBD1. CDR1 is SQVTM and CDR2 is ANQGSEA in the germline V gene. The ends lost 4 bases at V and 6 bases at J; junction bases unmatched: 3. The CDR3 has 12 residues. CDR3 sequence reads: CSVGQGGQPQHF. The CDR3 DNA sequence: TGCAGCGTTGGACAGGGAGGTCAGCCCCAGCATTTT.

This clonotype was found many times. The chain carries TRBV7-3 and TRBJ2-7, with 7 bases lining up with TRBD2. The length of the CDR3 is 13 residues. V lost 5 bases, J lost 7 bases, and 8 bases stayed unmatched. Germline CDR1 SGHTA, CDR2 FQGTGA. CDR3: CASSVGGSREQYF. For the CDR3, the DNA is TGTGCCAGCAGCGTGGGCGGGAGTAGGGAGCAGTACTTC.

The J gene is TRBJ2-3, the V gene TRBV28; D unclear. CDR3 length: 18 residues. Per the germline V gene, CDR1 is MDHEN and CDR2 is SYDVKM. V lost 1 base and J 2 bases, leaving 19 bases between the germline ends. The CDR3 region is CASSLSPKSPDPTDTQYF. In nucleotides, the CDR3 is TGTGCCAGCAGTTTATCGCCAAAGAGTCCCGACCCCACAGATACGCAGTATTTT.

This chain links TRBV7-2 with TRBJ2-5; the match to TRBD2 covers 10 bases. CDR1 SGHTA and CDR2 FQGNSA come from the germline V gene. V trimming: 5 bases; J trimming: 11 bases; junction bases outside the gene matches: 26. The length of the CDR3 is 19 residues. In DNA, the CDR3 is TGTGCCAGCAGCCCTGGGGCTAGCGGGAGATATAAATGGGGCAATGAGCAGTACTTC. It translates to CASSPGASGRYKWGNEQYF.

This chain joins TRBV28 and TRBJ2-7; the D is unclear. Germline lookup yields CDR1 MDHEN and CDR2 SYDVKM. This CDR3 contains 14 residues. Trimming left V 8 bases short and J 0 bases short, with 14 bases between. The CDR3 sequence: CASGLGTVSYEQYF. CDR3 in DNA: TGTGCCAGCGGTCTTGGTACAGTCTCCTACGAGCAGTACTTC.

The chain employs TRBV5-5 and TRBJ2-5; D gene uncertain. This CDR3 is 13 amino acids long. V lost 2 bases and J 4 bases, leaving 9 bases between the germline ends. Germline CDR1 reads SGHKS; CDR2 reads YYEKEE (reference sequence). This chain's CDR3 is CASSFMGSETQYF. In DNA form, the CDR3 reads TGTGCCAGCAGCTTCATGGGGTCAGAGACCCAGTACTTC. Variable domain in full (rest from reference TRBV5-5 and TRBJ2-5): DAGVTQSPTHLIKTRGQQVTLRCSPISGHKSVSWYQQVLGQGPQFIFQYYEKEERGRGNFPDRFSARQFPNYSSELNVNALLLGDSALYLCASSFMGSETQYFGPGTRLLVL.

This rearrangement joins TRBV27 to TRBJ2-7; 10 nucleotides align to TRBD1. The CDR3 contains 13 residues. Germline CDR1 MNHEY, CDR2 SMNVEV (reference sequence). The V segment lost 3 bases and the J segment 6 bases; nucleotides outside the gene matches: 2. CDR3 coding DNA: TGTGCCAGCAGTTTCCGGACAGGGGGCGAGCAGTACTTC. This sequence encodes CASSFRTGGEQYF.

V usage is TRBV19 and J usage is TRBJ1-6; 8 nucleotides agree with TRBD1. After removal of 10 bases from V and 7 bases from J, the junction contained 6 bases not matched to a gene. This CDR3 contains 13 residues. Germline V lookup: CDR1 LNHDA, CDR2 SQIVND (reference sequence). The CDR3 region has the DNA TGTGCCACGACCAGGGACAGGAATTCACCCCTCCACTTT. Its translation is CATTRDRNSPLHF.

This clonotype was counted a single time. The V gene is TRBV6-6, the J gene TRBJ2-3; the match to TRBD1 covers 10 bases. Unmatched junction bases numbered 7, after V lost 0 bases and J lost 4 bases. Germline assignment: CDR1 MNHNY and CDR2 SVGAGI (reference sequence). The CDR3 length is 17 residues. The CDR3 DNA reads TGTGCCAGCAGTTACTCAAGTGCGGGACAGGGGTCAGATACGCAGTATTTT. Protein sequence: CASSYSSAGQGSDTQYF.

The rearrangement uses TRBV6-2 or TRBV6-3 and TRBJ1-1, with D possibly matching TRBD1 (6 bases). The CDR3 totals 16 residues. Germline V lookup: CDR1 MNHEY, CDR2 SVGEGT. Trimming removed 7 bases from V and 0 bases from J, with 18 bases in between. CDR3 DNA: TGTGCCAGCAAAAAACAGGGTTGGGGCATGAACACTGAAGCTTTCTTT. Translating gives CASKKQGWGMNTEAFF.